This T cell receptor (beta chain) was recorded in a study of blood T cells in healthy people across ages. Findings and caveats of the study: Age advanced and TCR beta diversity per million T cells fell, roughly linearly.

Combining a sample-barcoded 5' primer with a J-beta primer mix, a second PCR ran for roughly 7 to 11 cycles. Researchers report that a template-switch adaptor with 12 random nucleotides tagged each cDNA molecule. MiXCR was run by TCRdb on the 5' RACE reads, yielding one entry per CDR3 protein. This sample carries around 800,000 distinct CDR3 sequences, roughly 50% of them seen once, and the ten largest clones take around 41%. Only a few counts were recorded for this clonotype. Its target is not known. Isolation recovered at least 7 million PBMCs from every sample. V lost 5 bases and J lost 6, with 11 bases in between. The CDR3 consists of 13 residues. The germline V gene encodes CDR1 MNHEY and CDR2 SMNVEV (reference sequence).

This receptor was obtained from a man at least 80 years old in good health. The V call is TRBV27, the J call TRBJ1-5; D may be TRBD1 (5 bases). Sequencing was carried out using blood. CDR3 DNA sequence: TGTGCCAGCAGTCCCCCAAGGGGTCAGCCCCAGCATTTT. It codes for CASSPPRGQPQHF.